The clone carrying this T cell receptor (beta chain) was observed a handful of times. Its matching antigen is unknown. The germline CDR1 and CDR2 sequences are SNHLY and FYNNEI. The CDR3 extends over 16 amino acids. The ends lost 8 bases at V and 1 base at J; junction bases unmatched: 13. The data were obtained in a study of cytomegalovirus exposure and HLA in healthy donors. Study results and limitations: Data from an earlier analysis indicated that most TCR beta V segments were productive either about 87% or about 30% of the time. Cytomegalovirus status was reportedly diagnosed by the classifier with high sensitivity and specificity. Highest at DRB1 and lowest at HLA-C, TCR association rates differed among HLA loci in a later analysis.

PCR used 60 Vbeta primers and 13 Jbeta primers. Only in-frame clones appear in the TCRdb table, and some are missing; sequencing was by immunoSEQ multiplex PCR. Of roughly 62,000 clones in the sample, around 77% were seen once. V usage is TRBV2 and J usage is TRBJ1-1; 7 nucleotides agree with TRBD1. This receptor was taken from a woman in her 40s in good health and CMV-seropositive. What was sequenced was PBMCs. This CDR3 is CASPREGGLTNTEAFF. The CDR3 DNA sequence: TGTGCCAGCCCCCGGGAAGGGGGCTTGACGAACACTGAAGCTTTCTTT.